Listed below are T cell receptor beta chains from one sample, sequenced in a study of radiotherapy plus CTLA-4 blockade in lung cancer. The protocol was immunoSEQ multiplex PCR, while the TCRdb copy is restricted to in-frame clones and leaves out a portion. This sample yields about 85,000 clones, of which approximately 83% are seen a single time; just over 2% belongs to the top ten. The sample was peripheral blood, taken from a patient treated with radiotherapy plus ipilimumab. The receptor set was obtained from a human donor with non-small cell lung cancer who had a partial response to radiotherapy plus ipilimumab. Both conserved end residues are part of each CDR3. D genes are given only for firm matches. Clone size is given for some rows only: seen once, a few or many times, or a class if the clone is expanded.

TRBV4-3	.	TRBD2	TRBJ2-1	TGCGCCAGCAGCCAGGCAGCTAGCGGGAGGGCCTGGGGGGAGCAGTTCTTC	CASSQAASGRAWGEQFF
TRBV6-5	.	.	TRBJ2-7	TGTGCCAGTTCCGTCTCTTTCTACGAGCAGTACTTC	CASSVSFYEQYF
TRBV4-3	.	TRBD1	TRBJ2-4	TGCGCCAGCAGCCAGGACAGGTTGGCAGATGATCTAGCCAAAAACATTCAGTACTTC	CASSQDRLADDLAKNIQYF
TRBV19	.	TRBD1	TRBJ2-5	TGTGCCAGTAGCCCACAGGGGCGAGGGGAGACCCAGTACTTC	CASSPQGRGETQYF
TRBV30	once	.	TRBJ2-1	TGTGCCTGGACGCAGGGGGGCCACTCCTACAATGAGCAGTTCTTC	CAWTQGGHSYNEQFF
TRBV28	.	TRBD1	TRBJ2-2	TGTGCCAGCAGTTCTACAGGGACAGGGGTCACCGGGGAGCTGTTTTTT	CASSSTGTGVTGELFF
TRBV25-1	.	.	TRBJ2-1	TGTGCCAGCAGTATTAGTGGGCTGGATGAGCAGTTCTTC	CASSISGLDEQFF
TRBV5-1	.	TRBD1	TRBJ2-3	TGCGCCAGCAGCCCGGGACAGGGGACAGATACGCAGTATTTT	CASSPGQGTDTQYF
TRBV4-3	.	TRBD2	TRBJ2-3	TGCGCCAGCAGCCAAGAGACTAGCGGGAGCGGCACAGATACGCAGTATTTT	CASSQETSGSGTDTQYF
TRBV18	.	.	TRBJ2-3	TGTGCCAGCTCACATCCCCGGGGGAGCACAGATACGCAGTATTTT	CASSHPRGSTDTQYF
TRBV5-4	.	.	TRBJ2-7	TGTGCCAGCAGGCGGGACAGCGCGGGGAGCTACGAGCAGTACTTC	CASRRDSAGSYEQYF
TRBV18	.	.	TRBJ2-5	TGTGCCAGCTCACCCGACCCTATCTCTAGAAGGGAGACCCAGTACTTC	CASSPDPISRRETQYF
TRBV28	.	.	TRBJ1-2	TGTGCCAGCAGTTTAGCCCCAGGCCATACTAACTATGGCTACACCTTC	CASSLAPGHTNYGYTF
TRBV28	few	.	TRBJ2-2	TGTGCCAGCAGTTTCGGCACCGGGGAGCTGTTTTTT	CASSFGTGELFF
TRBV9	.	TRBD2	TRBJ2-5	TGTGCCAGCAGCGTAGGCCTCCTAGCGGGAGGCCAACAAGAGACCCAGTACTTC	CASSVGLLAGGQQETQYF
TRBV6-5	.	TRBD2	TRBJ2-1	TGTGCCAGCAGTTACCTACTAGCGGTATCCTACAATGAGCAGTTCTTC	CASSYLLAVSYNEQFF
TRBV25-1	.	.	TRBJ2-2	TGTGCCAGCAGTGAGACAGGTCGAGACACCGGGGAGCTGTTTTTT	CASSETGRDTGELFF
TRBV6-1	.	.	TRBJ2-1	TGTGCCAGCAGGCGAATCTACAATGAGCAGTTCTTC	CASRRIYNEQFF
TRBV5-5	few	TRBD2	TRBJ2-1	TGTGCCAGCAGCCTCCTGCTAGCGGACCGAGGCGGTGAGCAGTTCTTC	CASSLLLADRGGEQFF
TRBV11-2	.	TRBD2	TRBJ2-5	TGTGCCAGCAGTCCCGGGAGGGGCCGGATTCAAGAGACCCAGTACTTC	CASSPGRGRIQETQYF
TRBV4-3	.	.	TRBJ2-2	TGCGCCAGCAGCCACGGAGGCGGCAGAAACACCGGGGAGCTGTTTTTT	CASSHGGGRNTGELFF
TRBV5-4	.	.	TRBJ1-2	TGTGCCAGCAGCTTGGAATTGTTGGGGGAGGATGGCTACACCTTC	CASSLELLGEDGYTF
TRBV6-1	.	TRBD1	TRBJ1-6	TGTGCCAGCAGTGAAGTAGAAGGGGGCTTTTCACCCCTCCACTTT	CASSEVEGGFSPLHF
TRBV9	.	.	TRBJ1-2	TGTGCCAGCAGCGGGACAATCTATGGCTACACCTTC	CASSGTIYGYTF
TRBV10-3	.	.	TRBJ1-1	TGTGCCATCAGTGAGTCAGGCAAGACTTCCACTGAAGCTTTCTTT	CAISESGKTSTEAFF
TRBV5-1	.	.	TRBJ1-1	TGCGCCAGCAGCGACGGAGGGAGGGTAACTGAAGCTTTCTTT	CASSDGGRVTEAFF
TRBV4-1	.	TRBD1	TRBJ1-1	TGCGCCAGCAGCCGACCGGGACAGGGGCCTGAAGCTTTCTTT	CASSRPGQGPEAFF
TRBV13	.	TRBD2	TRBJ2-3	TGTGCCAGCAGTCGAGCTAGCGGTCAGCCAGATACGCAGTATTTT	CASSRASGQPDTQYF
TRBV25-1	.	.	TRBJ1-6	TGTGCCAGCAGTGAAGGAGGGGAGGGTTCACCCCTCCACTTT	CASSEGGEGSPLHF
TRBV6-5	.	.	TRBJ2-7	TGTGCCAGCAGTTACTCAGCGGAGGCCGAGCAGTACTTC	CASSYSAEAEQYF
TRBV28	.	.	TRBJ1-5	TGTGCCAGCAGAAGTGGACAGCCGAATCAGCCCCAGCATTTT	CASRSGQPNQPQHF
TRBV4-1	medium-sized	.	TRBJ1-1	TGCGCCAGCATAGGTGGGGGGGGGATCACTGAAGCTTTCTTT	CASIGGGGITEAFF
TRBV10-3	.	.	TRBJ2-1	TGTGCCATCCGGGCTGGGGGGAGGACGTACAATGAGCAGTTCTTC	CAIRAGGRTYNEQFF
TRBV7-2	.	TRBD2	TRBJ2-3	TGTGCCAGCAGCTTAATAGCGGGAGGAGGCACAGATACGCAGTATTTT	CASSLIAGGGTDTQYF
TRBV5-1	.	.	TRBJ1-2	TGCGCCAGCAGCCCGAACCCCACAGGGTACGATGGCTACACCTTC	CASSPNPTGYDGYTF
TRBV5-1	few	TRBD1	TRBJ2-7	TGCGCCAGCAGCTCGGGACAGGGGGCCTACGAGCAGTACTTC	CASSSGQGAYEQYF
TRBV10-3	.	.	TRBJ2-5	TGTGCCATCAGTGGAGACCTAGGGGGAGAGACCCAGTACTTC	CAISGDLGGETQYF
TRBV28	.	TRBD2	TRBJ2-1	TGTGCCAGCAGTAACCCCGCCGCTTCTAGCGGGAGGGGTTATCATGAGCAGTTCTTC	CASSNPAASSGRGYHEQFF
TRBV11-2	.	.	TRBJ2-1	TGTGCCAGCAGCTTAGAGGCGGGCGGGGCAGAGTTCTTC	CASSLEAGGAEFF
TRBV28	.	TRBD2	TRBJ2-1	TGTGCCAGCAGTTTAACTAGCGGGTCCTACTACAATGAGCAGTTCTTC	CASSLTSGSYYNEQFF
TRBV30	.	.	TRBJ1-5	TGTGCCTGGGGCTATGGACAGAGGAATCAGCCCCAGCATTTT	CAWGYGQRNQPQHF
TRBV5-6	.	TRBD1	TRBJ1-2	TGTGCCAGCAGCTCCTCGGGACAGGGCTTCTATGGCTACACCTTC	CASSSSGQGFYGYTF